A single sample gave rise to the 18 T cell receptor beta chains below, sequenced in a study of a mutant IDH1 vaccine in newly diagnosed glioma (dated by TCRdb to 2020 to 2023). Library creation used the immunoSEQ multiplex PCR assay. TCRdb took over this immuneACCESS table, retaining in-frame rearrangements with V and J assigned. Such tables are incomplete; in checked studies, under half of the missing clones stem from an unresolved V gene, and the remainder is unexplained. The sample table contains some 48,000 clones; only one count was recorded for around 78% of them. The leading ten clones occupy approximately 2% of the sample. This specimen's time point label, interpreted: week 5, during vaccination. Each vaccine dose, consisting of 300 ug of a 20-mer mutant IDH1 peptide in Montanide, was administered subcutaneously with topical imiquimod. The antigens for these receptors are not known. The material was PBMCs, obtained from a glioma patient whose treatment included an IDH1 peptide vaccine. These receptors all stem from a woman aged 35 to 49 with glioma.

DNA for the CDR3: TGTGCCAGCAGCTGGGGGAACACTGAAGCTTTCTTT. Its translation: CASSWGNTEAFF. This chain links TRBV7-9 with TRBJ1-1; D ambiguous. The CDR3 spans 12 residues. The germline gives CDR1 SEHNR, CDR2 FQNEAQ (reference sequence). V was shortened by 4 bases and J by 1 base, with 4 bases between the two germline ends.

J is TRBJ1-4 and V is TRBV6-5, with no clear D. The V and J ends lost 4 bases and 4 bases respectively, with 10 bases between them. Germline loops: CDR1 MNHEY, CDR2 SVGAGI. This CDR3 contains 14 residues. CDR3 protein: CASSWRSINEKLFF. As DNA, the CDR3 is TGTGCCAGCAGTTGGCGATCGATTAATGAAAAACTGTTTTTT.

The rearrangement links TRBV19 to TRBJ1-1; 9 bases line up with TRBD1. CDR1 and CDR2 (germline): LNHDA, SQIVND (reference sequence). Trimming took 6 bases from V and 14 from J; bases not matched to a gene: 10. This CDR3 comprises 12 residues. The CDR3 loop is CASSTPGQGMFF. CDR3 bases: TGTGCCAGTAGCACCCCGGGACAGGGTATGTTCTTT.

In this sample, this clone turned up a few times. The chain combines TRBV6-5 with TRBJ1-1; the D is unclear. Germline V gives CDR1 MNHEY, CDR2 SVGAGI. The CDR3 is 14 residues long. V lost 0 bases and J lost 2, with 7 bases in between. The CDR3 DNA is TGTGCCAGCAGTTACTCCCCGGTTAACACTGAAGCTTTCTTT. Amino acids: CASSYSPVNTEAFF.

The chain is built from TRBV12-5 and TRBJ1-1; D unresolved. This CDR3 is built from 13 residues. V lost 5 bases, J lost 1 base, and 8 bases lay in between. Germline V gene lookup returns CDR1 LGHNT and CDR2 FRNRAP. Written as DNA, the CDR3 is TGTGCTAGTGGTCTTGCACCGAACACTGAAGCTTTCTTT. Amino acids: CASGLAPNTEAFF. The full variable domain, in which reference TRBV12-5 and TRBJ1-1 provide the parts outside the CDR3, is DARVTQTPRHKVTEMGQEVTMRCQPILGHNTVFWYRQTMMQGLELLAYFRNRAPLDDSGMPKDRFSAEMPDATLATLKIQPSEPRDSAVYFCASGLAPNTEAFFGQGTRLTVV.

This chain's CDR3 is CASSVLLSAGSTGELFF. CDR3 in DNA: TGTGCCAGCAGCGTACTCCTCTCGGCTGGGAGCACCGGGGAGCTGTTTTTT. The rearrangement uses TRBV9 and TRBJ2-2; D perhaps matches TRBD2 (5 bases). This CDR3 spans 17 amino acids. The ends were cut back, 1 base at V and 4 bases at J, with 17 bases in the middle. Germline V gene data show CDR1 as SGDLS and CDR2 as YYNGEE. Drawing the rest from reference TRBV9 and TRBJ2-2, the complete variable domain is DSGVTQTPKHLITATGQRVTLRCSPRSGDLSVYWYQQSLDQGLQFLIQYYNGEERAKGNILERFSAQQFPDLHSELNLSSLELGDSALYFCASSVLLSAGSTGELFFGEGSRLTVL.

The chain uses TRBV11-2 and TRBJ1-3; 10 nucleotides line up with TRBD1. The ends lost 1 base at V and 4 bases at J; junction bases unmatched: 4. Germline assignment: CDR1 SGHAT and CDR2 FQNNGV. The CDR3 consists of 16 residues. CDR3 sequence: CASSLAGQGRGNTIYF. CDR3 DNA: TGTGCCAGCAGCTTAGCGGGACAGGGGAGAGGAAACACCATATATTTT.

This clone appeared a single time. This sequence joins TRBV9 and TRBJ2-6; 8 bases fit TRBD2. This CDR3 is 17 amino acids long. CDR1 is SGDLS and CDR2 is YYNGEE in the germline V gene. V shed 0 bases, J shed 3 bases, and the junction held 5 bases outside the gene matches. The CDR3: CASSVVAGGGGANVLTF. In DNA, the CDR3 is TGTGCCAGCAGCGTAGTTGCGGGGGGCGGTGGGGCCAACGTCCTGACTTTC.

This chain connects TRBV4-1 to TRBJ1-4; no clear D. With 4 bases removed from V and 0 bases from J, the gap between germline ends came to 9 bases. This CDR3 has 15 residues. Germline CDR1 MGHRA, CDR2 YSYEKL. The CDR3 sequence: CASSPPFATNEKLFF. The CDR3 bases are TGCGCCAGCAGCCCCCCGTTTGCAACTAATGAAAAACTGTTTTTT.

This clone was found once. V usage is TRBV6-5 and J usage is TRBJ2-7; D is uncertain. V gave up 4 bases and J gave up 1 base, with 14 bases separating them. Germline CDR1 reads MNHEY; CDR2 reads SVGAGI. CDR3 length equals 15 residues. The CDR3 DNA sequence: TGTGCCAGCAGTTCGACCTGGGCGTCGTCCTACGAGCAGTACTTC. Translating it yields CASSSTWASSYEQYF.

The chain couples TRBV5-5 to TRBJ1-2, with 9 bases lining up with TRBD1. The CDR3 sequence is 16 residues long. With 4 bases clipped from V and 5 bases from J, the junction kept 12 bases outside the gene matches. CDR1 is SGHKS, CDR2 YYEKEE, per germline (reference sequence). In DNA form, the CDR3 reads TGTGCCAGCAGCCCGGCCGGACAGGGGAAAAGATATGGCTACACCTTC. It yields the protein CASSPAGQGKRYGYTF.

The CDR3 loop reads CASSPQAGAREKLFF. In DNA form, the CDR3 reads TGTGCCAGCAGCCCCCAGGCGGGGGCACGTGAAAAACTGTTTTTT. The chain combines TRBV7-9 with TRBJ1-4; a weak D match, TRBD1 (6 bases). CDR3 size: 15 residues. V lost 5 bases, J lost 7 bases, and 17 bases lay in between. CDR1 is SEHNR and CDR2 is FQNEAQ in the germline V gene (reference sequence).

The chain combines TRBV7-9 with TRBJ1-1; D not certain. Trimming left V 1 base short and J 4 bases short, with 13 bases between. The CDR3 runs to 15 residues. Germline CDR1 and CDR2: SEHNR and FQNEAQ (reference sequence). The chain's CDR3 is CASSLEFRYSTEAFF. The CDR3 DNA reads as TGTGCCAGCAGCTTAGAGTTCCGGTACAGCACTGAAGCTTTCTTT.

The count of this clone is one. The chain has TRBV2 and TRBJ1-3; D not resolved. CDR1 SNHLY and CDR2 FYNNEI come from the germline V gene. This CDR3 has 14 amino acids. V lost 5 bases, J lost 0 bases, and 8 bases lay in between. CDR3 sequence reads: CASSPQFSGNTIYF. In DNA, the CDR3 is TGTGCCAGCAGTCCTCAGTTCTCTGGAAACACCATATATTTT.

The rearrangement uses TRBV4-2 and TRBJ1-6; weak D call: TRBD1 (5 bases). The CDR3 extends over 19 amino acids. V lost 0 bases to trimming and J lost 0 bases, with 15 bases between them. The germline V gene encodes CDR1 LGHNA and CDR2 YNFKEQ. The CDR3 loop is CASSQEPQDRSSYNSPLHF. CDR3 coding DNA: TGTGCCAGCAGCCAAGAACCACAGGACCGGAGCTCCTATAATTCACCCCTCCACTTT.

V and J are TRBV29-1 and TRBJ2-7; TRBD2 matches at 7 bases. CDR3 length: 16 amino acids. J lost 2 bases, V lost 3 bases, and 13 bases had no gene match. CDR1 is SQVTM and CDR2 is ANQGSEA in the germline V gene. The chain's CDR3 is CSVEARGEGRTYEQYF. The CDR3 bases are TGCAGCGTTGAGGCCCGCGGGGAGGGTCGGACCTACGAGCAGTACTTC.

The table lists this clone with a count of one. The V call is TRBV19, the J call TRBJ1-3; D is unresolved. The CDR3 has 13 amino acids. Germline loops: CDR1 LNHDA, CDR2 SQIVND (reference sequence). Trimming stripped 3 bases from V and 9 bases from J, with 12 bases between. In nucleotides, the CDR3 is TGTGCCAGTAGTATCTTGTTAGCCGGCACCATATATTTT. It encodes CASSILLAGTIYF.

The CDR3 protein is CASSLALGAGAMNTEAFF. The DNA for the CDR3 is TGTGCCAGCAGCTTAGCGCTAGGGGCAGGAGCCATGAACACTGAAGCTTTCTTT. The genes are TRBV7-2 and TRBJ1-1; tentatively, D is TRBD1 (5 bases). V was trimmed by 0 bases and J by 0 bases, leaving 17 bases between them. CDR1 is SGHTA and CDR2 is FQGNSA in the germline V gene. The CDR3 totals 18 residues.